What follows are 15 T cell receptor beta chains derived from one specimen sequenced in a study of cytomegalovirus exposure and HLA in healthy donors (dated by TCRdb to about 2017). Library creation used the immunoSEQ multiplex PCR assay. The table was pulled from immuneACCESS by TCRdb, which kept in-frame rearrangements only. Such tables lose some clones; where checked, under half of the loss comes from unresolved V genes, and the rest has no known cause. The sample table contains some 180,000 clones; only one count was recorded for around nine tenths of them. The top ten clonotypes cover 7.2% of the sample. The material sequenced was PBMCs. All receptors derive from a young man in good health and CMV-seropositive.

The rearrangement joins TRBV7-3 to TRBJ1-1; 9 bases agree with TRBD1. The CDR3 length is 13 residues. CDR1 and CDR2 from the germline V gene are SGHTA and FQGTGA. After removal of 4 bases from V and 4 bases from J, the junction contained 1 base not matched to a gene. CDR3 in amino acids: CASSWTGVTEAFF. The CDR3 region has the DNA TGTGCCAGCAGCTGGACAGGGGTCACTGAAGCTTTCTTT.

The V gene is TRBV5-4, the J gene TRBJ2-3, with TRBD2 identical over 9 bases. The V gene's germline CDR1 is SGHNT and CDR2 YYREEE (reference sequence). The ends lost 4 bases at V and 3 bases at J; junction bases unmatched: 6. The CDR3 contains 15 residues. The CDR3 DNA is TGTGCCAGCAGCCTAGTAGCGGGAGATACAGATACGCAGTATTTT. Amino acids: CASSLVAGDTDTQYF.

V is TRBV7-2 and J is TRBJ1-5; no clear D gene. CDR3 length: 13 residues. Germline CDR1 is SGHTA and CDR2 is FQGNSA. The germline V and J ends were trimmed by 3 bases and 4 bases, with 7 bases remaining between them. CDR3 DNA sequence: TGTGCCAGCAGCTTTGAGGGAAATCAGCCCCAGCATTTT. It encodes CASSFEGNQPQHF.

This clone was detected once. V gene TRBV5-1 combines with J gene TRBJ2-7; 8 bases map to TRBD2. V lost 2 bases, J lost 2 bases, and 3 bases stayed unmatched. The CDR3 loop spans 14 amino acids. Germline CDR1 and CDR2: SGHRS and YFSETQ. The CDR3 DNA is TGCGCCAGCAGCTTAACTAGCGGCGCCTACGAGCAGTACTTC. It encodes CASSLTSGAYEQYF.

The V and J genes are TRBV11-2 and TRBJ2-6; TRBD2 is a possible D gene (5 bases). This CDR3 is 16 amino acids long. In germline, CDR1 is SGHAT, CDR2 FQNNGV. Trimming cost V 6 bases and J 0 bases, with 12 bases left between them. CDR3 coding DNA: TGTGCCAGCAGACGCCACCGGGACTCTGGGGCCAACGTCCTGACTTTC. It specifies CASRRHRDSGANVLTF.

The genes are TRBV28 and TRBJ2-2; TRBD2 agrees at 9 bases. This CDR3 region has 16 residues. In germline, CDR1 is MDHEN, CDR2 SYDVKM. Trimming took 2 bases from V and 6 from J; bases not matched to a gene: 7. As DNA, the CDR3 is TGTGCCAGCAGTTTAAATGTGGCGGGAGGGTCCGGGGAGCTGTTTTTT. Protein: CASSLNVAGGSGELFF.

This chain connects TRBV2 to TRBJ1-2, with 8 positions matching TRBD1. The CDR3 runs to 15 residues. Looked up from germline, CDR1 is SNHLY and CDR2 is FYNNEI. With V trimmed by 1 base and J by 8 bases, 9 bases remained unmatched. The CDR3 sequence: CASSEVGRGQWGYTF. The CDR3 DNA reads TGTGCCAGCAGTGAAGTGGGCAGGGGGCAATGGGGCTACACCTTC.

Of note for this clone: A clone one base away is much larger, so this may be a read error. V is TRBV6-4 and J is TRBJ2-3; TRBD2 matches at 8 bases. There are 14 residues in the CDR3. Trimming at V came to 3 bases and at J to 2 bases, leaving 1 base not matched to a gene. Germline values: CDR1 MRHNA, CDR2 SNTAGT. The DNA of the CDR3 is TGTGCCAGCAGTGAGCGGGGGGACACAGATACGCAGTATTTT. Its translation is CASSERGDTDTQYF.

The CDR3 protein is CASSIRGFDQPQHF. In nucleotides, the CDR3 is TGTGCCAGTAGTATTCGCGGATTCGATCAGCCCCAGCATTTT. The chain couples TRBV19 to TRBJ1-5; unclear D gene. The CDR3 contains 14 residues. The germline gives CDR1 LNHDA, CDR2 SQIVND (reference sequence). V lost 3 bases to trimming and J lost 5 bases, with 11 bases between them. The variable domain in full, completed from reference TRBV19 and TRBJ1-5, reads DGGITQSPKYLFRKEGQNVTLSCEQNLNHDAMYWYRQDPGQGLRLIYYSQIVNDFQKGDIAEGYSVSREKKESFPLTVTSAQKNPTAFYLCASSIRGFDQPQHFGDGTRLSIL.

This clone showed up just once. Other DNA variants within this sample encode the same CDR3. The genes are TRBV9 and TRBJ2-2; D ambiguous. The CDR3 runs to 14 residues. Per the germline V gene, CDR1 is SGDLS and CDR2 is YYNGEE. V was pared by 0 bases and J by 2 bases, with 5 bases between. CDR3: CASSVGGNTGELFF. In DNA, the CDR3 is TGTGCCAGCAGCGTAGGGGGTAACACCGGGGAGCTGTTTTTT.

The chain carries TRBV7-6 and TRBJ2-4, with 11 bases fitting TRBD1. The ends lost 0 bases at V and 6 bases at J; junction bases unmatched: 4. The CDR3 consists of 16 residues. Per germline, CDR1 SGHVS and CDR2 FNYEAQ. CDR3 amino acids: CASSLAPGQGGNIQYF. The CDR3 nucleotides are TGTGCCAGCAGCTTAGCGCCGGGACAGGGGGGAAACATTCAGTACTTC.

This chain uses TRBV6-1 with TRBJ1-4, with a tentative D call TRBD1 (6 bases). Trimming cost V 10 bases and J 13 bases, with 22 bases left between them. From germline, CDR1 is MNHNS and CDR2 SASEGT. The CDR3 extends over 13 amino acids. CDR3 nucleotide sequence: TGTGCCACCACGATAGACAGGCGATTGGGACTGTTTTTT. Its translation: CATTIDRRLGLFF.

This chain connects TRBV5-1 to TRBJ2-4, with D possibly called TRBD1 or TRBD2 (6 bases each). Germline CDR1 SGHRS, CDR2 YFSETQ. The CDR3 has 16 residues. V was clipped by 0 bases and J by 8 bases, with 18 bases between them. The CDR3, as DNA: TGCGCCAGCAGCTTGGGACTAGTAGGGGGTGGGGACATTCAGTACTTC. Translating it yields CASSLGLVGGGDIQYF.

This clone was observed a few times. The gene calls are TRBV6-4 and TRBJ2-3; TRBD2 might be the D (7 bases). Germline V gene data show CDR1 as MRHNA and CDR2 as SNTAGT. This CDR3 is 15 amino acids long. V was cut by 5 bases and J by 6 bases, with 18 bases left in between. The CDR3, as DNA: TGTGCCAGCAGTAATCGGGCGGGGGCCGGCGATACGCAGTATTTT. As protein: CASSNRAGAGDTQYF.

The CDR3 reads CASSLNSDQPQHF. CDR3 bases: TGTGCCAGCAGCTTGAACAGCGATCAGCCCCAGCATTTT. The gene calls are TRBV13 and TRBJ1-5; unclear D gene. CDR3 length equals 13 residues. V was pared by 3 bases and J by 5 bases, with 8 bases between. Germline V gene data show CDR1 as PRHDT and CDR2 as FYEKMQ (reference sequence).